This T cell receptor beta chain was recovered during a study of T-cell memory formation after mild COVID-19. At the level of the study: Clusters were largely donor specific.

The CDR3 is 14 amino acids. The junction had 10 bases not matched to a gene; V was cut back by 4 bases and J by 13 bases. The germline gives CDR1 MNHEY, CDR2 SMNVEV (reference sequence). This clonotype was picked up a small number of times. A single record per CDR3 protein comes from TCRdb applying MiXCR to the 5' RACE reads. The sample includes about 280,000 distinct CDR3 sequences, roughly 8.2% of them seen just once. The receptor was derived from a man between 18 and 29 years old who had mild COVID-19 (a few samples of this study predate the infection). Cell type and time point are not known. Sequences were obtained from PBMCs or a T cell subset sorted from them (not recorded which). The V call is TRBV27, the J call TRBJ2-4, with 10 bases that match TRBD1. This chain's CDR3 is CASSSTGGASNQYF. CDR3 in DNA: TGTGCCAGCAGTTCGACAGGGGGCGCGTCTAACCAGTACTTC.